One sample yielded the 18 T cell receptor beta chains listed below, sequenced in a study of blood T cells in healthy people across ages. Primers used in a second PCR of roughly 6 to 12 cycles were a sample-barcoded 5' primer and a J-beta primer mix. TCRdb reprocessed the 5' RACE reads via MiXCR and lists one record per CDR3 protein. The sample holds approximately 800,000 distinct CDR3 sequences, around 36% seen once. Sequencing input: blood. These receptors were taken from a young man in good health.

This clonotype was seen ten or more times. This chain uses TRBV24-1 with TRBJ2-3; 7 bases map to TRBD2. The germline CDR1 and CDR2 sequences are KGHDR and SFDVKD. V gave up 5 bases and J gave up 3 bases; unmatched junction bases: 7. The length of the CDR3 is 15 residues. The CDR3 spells CATSAYGEGTDTQYF. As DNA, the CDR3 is TGTGCCACCAGTGCGTACGGGGAGGGAACAGATACGCAGTATTTT.

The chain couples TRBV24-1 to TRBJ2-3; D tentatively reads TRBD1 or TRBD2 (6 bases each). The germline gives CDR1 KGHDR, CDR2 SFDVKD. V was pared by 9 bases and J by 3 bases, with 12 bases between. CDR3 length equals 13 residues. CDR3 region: CATSGAGTDTQYF. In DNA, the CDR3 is TGTGCCACCTCGGGGGCAGGTACAGATACGCAGTATTTT.

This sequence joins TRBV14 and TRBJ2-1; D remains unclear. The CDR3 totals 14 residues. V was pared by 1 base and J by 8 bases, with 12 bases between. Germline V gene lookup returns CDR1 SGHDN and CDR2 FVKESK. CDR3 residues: CASSQGMGWDEQFF. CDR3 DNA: TGTGCCAGCAGCCAAGGCATGGGGTGGGATGAGCAGTTCTTC.

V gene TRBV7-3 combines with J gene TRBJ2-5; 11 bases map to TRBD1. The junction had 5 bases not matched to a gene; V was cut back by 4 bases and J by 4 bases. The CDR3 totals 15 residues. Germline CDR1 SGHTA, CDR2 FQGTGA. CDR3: CASSSRTGGLETQYF. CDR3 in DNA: TGTGCCAGCAGCTCTCGGACAGGGGGCCTAGAGACCCAGTACTTC. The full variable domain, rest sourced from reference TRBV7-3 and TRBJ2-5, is GAGVSQTPSNKVTEKGKYVELRCDPISGHTALYWYRQSLGQGPEFLIYFQGTGAADDSGLPNDRFFAVRPEGSVSTLKIQRTERGDSAVYLCASSSRTGGLETQYFGPGTRLLVL.

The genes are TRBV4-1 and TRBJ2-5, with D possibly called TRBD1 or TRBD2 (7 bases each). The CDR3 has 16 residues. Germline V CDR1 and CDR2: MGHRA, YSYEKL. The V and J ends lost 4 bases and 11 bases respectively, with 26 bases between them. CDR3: CASSPRQGLSYNEQYF. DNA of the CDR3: TGCGCCAGCAGCCCCCGACAGGGACTATCCTACAATGAGCAGTACTTC.

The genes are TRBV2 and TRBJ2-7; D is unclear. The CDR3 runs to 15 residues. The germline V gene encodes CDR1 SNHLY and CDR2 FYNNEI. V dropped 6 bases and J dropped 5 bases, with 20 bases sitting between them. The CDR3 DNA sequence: TGTGCCAGCAGCCATCTCCGGCTGGGAAGCCACGAGCAGTACTTC. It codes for CASSHLRLGSHEQYF.

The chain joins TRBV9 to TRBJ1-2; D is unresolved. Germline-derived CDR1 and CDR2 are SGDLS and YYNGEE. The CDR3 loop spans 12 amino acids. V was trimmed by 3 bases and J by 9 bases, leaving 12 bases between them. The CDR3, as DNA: TGTGCCAGCAGCGGGATCAAGGGTAGCTACACCTTC. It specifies CASSGIKGSYTF.

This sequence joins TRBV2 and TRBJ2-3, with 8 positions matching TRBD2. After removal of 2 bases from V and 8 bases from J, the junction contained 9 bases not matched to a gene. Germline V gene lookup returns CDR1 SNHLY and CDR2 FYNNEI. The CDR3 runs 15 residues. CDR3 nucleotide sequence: TGTGCCAGCAGTGAATGGCGAGCGGGGGAGGTTACGCAGTATTTT. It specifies CASSEWRAGEVTQYF.

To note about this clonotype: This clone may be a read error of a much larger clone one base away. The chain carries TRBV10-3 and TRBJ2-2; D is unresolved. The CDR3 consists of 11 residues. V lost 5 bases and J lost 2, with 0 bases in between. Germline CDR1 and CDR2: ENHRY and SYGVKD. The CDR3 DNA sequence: TGTGCCATCAGTAACACCGGGGAGCTGTTTTTT. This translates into CAISNTGELFF.

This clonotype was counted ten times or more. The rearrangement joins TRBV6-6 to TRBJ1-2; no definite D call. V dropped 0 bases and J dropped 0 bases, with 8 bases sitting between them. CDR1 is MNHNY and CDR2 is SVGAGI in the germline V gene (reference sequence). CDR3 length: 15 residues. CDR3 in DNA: TGTGCCAGCAGTTACTCCACCCAGACTAACTATGGCTACACCTTC. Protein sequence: CASSYSTQTNYGYTF.

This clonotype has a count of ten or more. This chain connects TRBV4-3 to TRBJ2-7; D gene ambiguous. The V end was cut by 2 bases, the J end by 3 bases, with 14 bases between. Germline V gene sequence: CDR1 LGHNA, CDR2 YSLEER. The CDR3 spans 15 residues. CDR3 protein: CASSQQRAGLYEQYF. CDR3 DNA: TGCGCCAGCAGCCAACAACGGGCAGGCCTCTACGAGCAGTACTTC.

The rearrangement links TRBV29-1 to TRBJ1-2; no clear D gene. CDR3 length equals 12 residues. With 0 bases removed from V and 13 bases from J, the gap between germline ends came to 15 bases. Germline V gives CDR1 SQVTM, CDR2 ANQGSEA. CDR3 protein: CSVEDQSREPTF. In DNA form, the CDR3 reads TGCAGCGTTGAAGATCAATCGCGGGAGCCCACCTTC. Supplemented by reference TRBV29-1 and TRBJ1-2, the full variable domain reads SAVISQKPSRDICQRGTSLTIQCQVDSQVTMMFWYRQQPGQSLTLIATANQGSEATYESGFVIDKFPISRPNLTFSTLTVSNMSPEDSSIYLCSVEDQSREPTFGSGTRLTVV.

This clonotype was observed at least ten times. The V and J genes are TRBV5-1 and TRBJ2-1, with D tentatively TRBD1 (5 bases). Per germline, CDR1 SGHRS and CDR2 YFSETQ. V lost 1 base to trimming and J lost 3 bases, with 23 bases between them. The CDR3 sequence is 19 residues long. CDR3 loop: CASSLLLGGHEDFYNEQFF. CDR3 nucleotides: TGCGCCAGCAGCTTGTTGCTGGGCGGACACGAGGATTTCTACAATGAGCAGTTCTTC.

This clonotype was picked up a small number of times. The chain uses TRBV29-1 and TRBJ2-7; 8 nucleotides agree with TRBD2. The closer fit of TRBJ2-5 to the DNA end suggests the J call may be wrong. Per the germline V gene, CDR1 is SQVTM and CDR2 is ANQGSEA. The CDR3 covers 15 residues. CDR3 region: CSIKPNGGAGETQYF. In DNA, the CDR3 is TGCAGCATTAAACCCAACGGGGGGGCGGGAGAGACCCAGTACTTC.

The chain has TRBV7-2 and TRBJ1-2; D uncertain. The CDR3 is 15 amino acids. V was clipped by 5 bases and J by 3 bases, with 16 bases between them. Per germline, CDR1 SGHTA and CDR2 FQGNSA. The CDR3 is CASSPAQVMDYGYTF. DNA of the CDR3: TGTGCCAGCAGCCCCGCCCAAGTCATGGACTATGGCTACACCTTC.

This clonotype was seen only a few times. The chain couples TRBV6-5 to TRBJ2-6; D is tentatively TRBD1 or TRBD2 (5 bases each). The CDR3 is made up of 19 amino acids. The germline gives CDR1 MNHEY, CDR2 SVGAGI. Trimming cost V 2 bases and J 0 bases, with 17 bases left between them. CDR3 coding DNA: TGTGCCAGCAGTTACAGGTCGGGGCACTCCGACTCTGGGGCCAACGTCCTGACTTTC. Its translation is CASSYRSGHSDSGANVLTF.

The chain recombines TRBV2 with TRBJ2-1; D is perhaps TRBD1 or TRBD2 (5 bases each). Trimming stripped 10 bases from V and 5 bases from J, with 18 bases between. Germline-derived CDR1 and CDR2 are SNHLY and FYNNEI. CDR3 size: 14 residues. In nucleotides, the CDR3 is TGTGCCACCCTTTGGGACCAAGCCAACAATGAGCAGTTCTTC. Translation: CATLWDQANNEQFF.

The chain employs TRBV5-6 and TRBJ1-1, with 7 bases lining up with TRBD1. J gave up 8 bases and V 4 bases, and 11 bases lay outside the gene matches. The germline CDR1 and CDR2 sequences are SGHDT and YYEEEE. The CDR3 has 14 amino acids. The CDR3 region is CASSHRTGVKEAFF. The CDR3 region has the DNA TGTGCCAGCAGCCACCGCACAGGGGTAAAGGAAGCTTTCTTT. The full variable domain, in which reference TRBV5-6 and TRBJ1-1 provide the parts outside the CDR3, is DAGVTQSPTHLIKTRGQQVTLRCSPKSGHDTVSWYQQALGQGPQFIFQYYEEEERQRGNFPDRFSGHQFPNYSSELNVNALLLGDSALYLCASSHRTGVKEAFFGQGTRLTVV.